The present T cell receptor (beta chain) was sequenced within a study of blood T cell repertoires in COVID-19. The data were produced by immunoSEQ multiplex PCR, yet TCRdb's version contains in-frame clones alone and is incomplete. Of roughly 34,000 clones listed, about nine tenths are singletons. J lost 5 bases, V lost 2 bases, and 5 bases had no gene match. This CDR3 is 15 amino acids long. Germline V gives CDR1 MRHNA, CDR2 SNTAGT. This TCR derives from a man older than 75 with acute or convalescent COVID-19. The material sequenced was peripheral blood. The chain couples TRBV6-4 to TRBJ2-7, with 11 bases matching TRBD1. The CDR3 spells CASSDPGQGGHEQYF. CDR3 nucleotide sequence: TGTGCCAGCAGTGACCCGGGACAGGGGGGCCACGAGCAGTACTTC.